The T cell receptor (beta chain) under discussion was sequenced for a study of blood T cell repertoires in COVID-19. The V end lost 6 bases, the J end lost 6 bases, and 11 bases lay between the germline ends. The CDR3 length is 13 residues. The V gene's germline CDR1 is MDHEN and CDR2 SYDVKM. Under the authors' procedure: Amplified reference gene primers provided the basis for estimating nucleated cell counts. Produced via immunoSEQ multiplex PCR; TCRdb's table is partial and in-frame only. D and trimming come from the DNA, and the V and J calls and clone size come from that table. The data show under 75,000 clones, roughly 88% seen once.

This chain joins TRBV28 and TRBJ1-4; possible D gene TRBD1, 5 bases. The sequence derives from a man between 25 and 39 years old with acute or convalescent COVID-19. Material for sequencing was peripheral blood. The CDR3 bases are TGTGCCAGCAGAGCCCCGACAGATGAAAAACTGTTTTTT. Protein product: CASRAPTDEKLFF.